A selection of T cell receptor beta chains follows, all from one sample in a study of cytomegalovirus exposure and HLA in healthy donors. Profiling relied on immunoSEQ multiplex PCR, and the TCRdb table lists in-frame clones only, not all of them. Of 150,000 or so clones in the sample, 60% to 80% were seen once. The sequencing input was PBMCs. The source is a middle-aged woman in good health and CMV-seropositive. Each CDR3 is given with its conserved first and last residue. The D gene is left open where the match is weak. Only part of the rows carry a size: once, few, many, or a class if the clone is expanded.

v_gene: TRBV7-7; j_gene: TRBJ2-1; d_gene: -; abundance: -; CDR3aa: CASSPGMANNEQFF; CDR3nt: TGTGCTAGTTCCCCAGGGATGGCTAACAATGAGCAGTTCTTC
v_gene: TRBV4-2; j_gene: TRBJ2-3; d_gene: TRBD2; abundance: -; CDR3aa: CASSQGKAGADTQYF; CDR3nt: TGTGCCAGCAGCCAAGGGAAGGCGGGAGCAGATACGCAGTATTTT
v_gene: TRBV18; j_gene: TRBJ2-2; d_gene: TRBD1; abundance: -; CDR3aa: CASSPTGAGELFF; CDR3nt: TGTGCCAGCTCACCGACAGGGGCCGGGGAGCTGTTTTTT
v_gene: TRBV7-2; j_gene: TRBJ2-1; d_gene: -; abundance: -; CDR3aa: CASSLALRGEQFF; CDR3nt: TGTGCCAGCAGCTTAGCCCTACGCGGTGAGCAGTTCTTC
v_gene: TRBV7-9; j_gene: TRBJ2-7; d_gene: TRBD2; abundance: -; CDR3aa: CASSLGDSGRTYEQYF; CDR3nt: TGTGCCAGCAGCTTAGGTGATAGCGGGAGGACCTACGAGCAGTACTTC
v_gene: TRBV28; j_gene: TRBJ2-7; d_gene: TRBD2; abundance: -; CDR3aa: CASSPGTSGTYEQYF; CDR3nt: TGTGCCAGCAGCCCCGGGACTAGCGGAACCTACGAGCAGTACTTC
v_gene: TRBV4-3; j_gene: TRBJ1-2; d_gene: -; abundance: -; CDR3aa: CASSQGEGSYGYTF; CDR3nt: TGCGCCAGCAGCCAAGGGGAGGGGAGCTATGGCTACACCTTC
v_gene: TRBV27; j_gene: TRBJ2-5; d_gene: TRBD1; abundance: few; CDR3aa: CASSSAGTAIFGKETQYF; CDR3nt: TGTGCCAGCAGTTCAGCCGGGACAGCCATTTTTGGCAAAGAGACCCAGTACTTC
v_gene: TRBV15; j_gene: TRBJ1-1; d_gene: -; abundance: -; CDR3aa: CATSRDIGNTEAFF; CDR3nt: TGTGCCACCAGCAGAGATATCGGGAACACTGAAGCTTTCTTT
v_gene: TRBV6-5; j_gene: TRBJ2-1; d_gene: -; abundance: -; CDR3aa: CASSYPAQGRFEQFF; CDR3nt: TGTGCCAGCAGTTACCCAGCCCAGGGCAGGTTTGAGCAGTTCTTC
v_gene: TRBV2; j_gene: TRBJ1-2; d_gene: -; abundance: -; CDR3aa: CASRPQGGYGYTF; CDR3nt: TGTGCCAGCAGACCCCAGGGCGGCTATGGCTACACCTTC
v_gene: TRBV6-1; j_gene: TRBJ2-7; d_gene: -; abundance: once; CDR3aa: CASSETQGLSVVQYF; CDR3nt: TGTGCCAGCAGTGAAACCCAAGGACTGTCCGTGGTGCAGTACTTC
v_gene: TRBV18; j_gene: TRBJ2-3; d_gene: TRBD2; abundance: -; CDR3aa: CASSPAGRGTDTQYF; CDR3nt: TGTGCCAGCTCACCTGCCGGGAGGGGCACAGATACGCAGTATTTT
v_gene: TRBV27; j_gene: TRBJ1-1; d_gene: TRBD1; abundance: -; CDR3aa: CASTAYRGHTEAFF; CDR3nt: TGTGCCAGCACAGCGTACAGGGGGCACACTGAAGCTTTCTTT
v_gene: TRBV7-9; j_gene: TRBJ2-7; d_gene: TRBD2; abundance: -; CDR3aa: CASSFETSGNSRAEQYF; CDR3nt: TGTGCCAGCAGCTTCGAGACTAGCGGGAACTCCCGAGCCGAGCAGTACTTC
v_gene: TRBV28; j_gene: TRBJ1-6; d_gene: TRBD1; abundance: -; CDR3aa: CASSLGQDNSPLHF; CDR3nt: TGTGCCAGCAGTTTAGGACAGGATAATTCACCCCTCCACTTT
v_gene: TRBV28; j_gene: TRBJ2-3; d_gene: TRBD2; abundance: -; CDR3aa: CASSSSGASLDTQYF; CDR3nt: TGTGCCAGCAGTTCTAGCGGGGCCTCACTTGATACGCAGTATTTT
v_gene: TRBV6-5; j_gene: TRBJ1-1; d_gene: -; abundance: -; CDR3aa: CASRTTVPGEAFF; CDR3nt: TGTGCCAGCAGAACGACAGTACCAGGGGAAGCTTTCTTT
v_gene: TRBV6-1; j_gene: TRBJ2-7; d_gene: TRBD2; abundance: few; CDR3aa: CASRQREGYEQYF; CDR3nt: TGTGCCAGCCGTCAGCGGGAGGGATACGAGCAGTACTTC
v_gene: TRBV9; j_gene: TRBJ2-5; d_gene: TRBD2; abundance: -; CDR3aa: CASSETLAGSETQYF; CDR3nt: TGTGCCAGCAGCGAGACCCTAGCGGGGTCAGAGACCCAGTACTTC
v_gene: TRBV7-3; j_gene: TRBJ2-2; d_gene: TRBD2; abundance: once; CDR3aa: CASSLMLAGGNTGELFF; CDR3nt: TGTGCCAGCAGCTTAATGCTAGCGGGAGGGAACACCGGGGAGCTGTTTTTT
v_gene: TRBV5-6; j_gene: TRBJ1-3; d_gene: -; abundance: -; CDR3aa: CASSIRELKGNTIYF; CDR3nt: TGTGCCAGCAGCATCCGGGAGTTAAAGGGAAACACCATATATTTT